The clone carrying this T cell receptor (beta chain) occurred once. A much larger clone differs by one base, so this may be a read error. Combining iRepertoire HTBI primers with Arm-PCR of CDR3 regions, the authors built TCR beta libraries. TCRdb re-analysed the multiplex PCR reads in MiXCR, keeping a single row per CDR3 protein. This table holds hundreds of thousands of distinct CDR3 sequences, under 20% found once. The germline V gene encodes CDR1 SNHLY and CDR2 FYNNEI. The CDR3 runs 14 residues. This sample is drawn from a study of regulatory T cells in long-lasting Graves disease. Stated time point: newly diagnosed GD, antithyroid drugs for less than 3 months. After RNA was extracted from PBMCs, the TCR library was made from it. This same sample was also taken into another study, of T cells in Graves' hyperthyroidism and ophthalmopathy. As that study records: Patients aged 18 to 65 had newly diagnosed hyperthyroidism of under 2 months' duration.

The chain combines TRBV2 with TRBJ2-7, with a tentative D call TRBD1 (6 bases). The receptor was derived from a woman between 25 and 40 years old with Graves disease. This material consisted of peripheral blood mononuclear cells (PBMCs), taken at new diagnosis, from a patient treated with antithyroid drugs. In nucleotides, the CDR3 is TGTGCCAGCAGCCTTCAGGGGCTCTTCTACGGGCAGTACTTC. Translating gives CASSLQGLFYGQYF.